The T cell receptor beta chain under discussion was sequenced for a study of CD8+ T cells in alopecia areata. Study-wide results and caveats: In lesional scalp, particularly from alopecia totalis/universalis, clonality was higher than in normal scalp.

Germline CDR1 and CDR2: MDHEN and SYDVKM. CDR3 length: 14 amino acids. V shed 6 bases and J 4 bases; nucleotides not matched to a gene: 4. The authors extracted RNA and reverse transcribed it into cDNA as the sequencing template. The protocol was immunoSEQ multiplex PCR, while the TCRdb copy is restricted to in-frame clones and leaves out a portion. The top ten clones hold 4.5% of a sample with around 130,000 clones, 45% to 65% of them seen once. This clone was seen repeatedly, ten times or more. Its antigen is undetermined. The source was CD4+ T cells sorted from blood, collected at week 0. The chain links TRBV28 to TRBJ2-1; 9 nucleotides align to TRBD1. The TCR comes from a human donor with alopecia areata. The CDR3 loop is CASRRDREYNEQFF. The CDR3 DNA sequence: TGTGCCAGCAGGAGGGACAGGGAATACAATGAGCAGTTCTTC.